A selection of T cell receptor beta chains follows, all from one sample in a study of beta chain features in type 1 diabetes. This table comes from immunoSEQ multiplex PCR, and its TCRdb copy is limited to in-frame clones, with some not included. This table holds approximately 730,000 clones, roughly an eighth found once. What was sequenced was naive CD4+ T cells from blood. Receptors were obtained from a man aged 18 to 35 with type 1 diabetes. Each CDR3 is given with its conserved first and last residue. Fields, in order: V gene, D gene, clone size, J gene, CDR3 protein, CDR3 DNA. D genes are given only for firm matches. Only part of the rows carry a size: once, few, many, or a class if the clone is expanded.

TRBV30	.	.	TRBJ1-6	CAWSPDHNSPLHF	TGTGCCTGGAGTCCCGACCATAATTCACCCCTCCACTTT
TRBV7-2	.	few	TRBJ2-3	CASSLVQDGDTQYF	TGTGCCAGCAGCTTAGTACAGGATGGGGATACGCAGTATTTT
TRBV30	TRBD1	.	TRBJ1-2	CAQSGGAYGYTF	TGTGCCCAATCAGGGGGCGCATATGGCTACACCTTC
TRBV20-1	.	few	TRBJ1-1	CIDARDTEAFF	TGCATCGATGCCAGAGACACTGAAGCTTTCTTT
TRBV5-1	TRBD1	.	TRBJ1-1	CASSDGTGGTEAFF	TGCGCCAGCAGCGACGGGACAGGGGGCACTGAAGCTTTCTTT
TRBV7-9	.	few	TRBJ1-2	CASSLARGANYGYTF	TGTGCCAGCAGCTTGGCTAGGGGCGCTAACTATGGCTACACCTTC
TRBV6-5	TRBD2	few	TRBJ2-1	CASSYGLAGFYEQFF	TGTGCCAGCAGTTACGGGCTAGCGGGGTTCTATGAGCAGTTCTTC
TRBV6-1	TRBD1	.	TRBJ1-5	CASSDPTGSNQPQHF	TGTGCCAGCAGTGATCCGACAGGGTCCAATCAGCCCCAGCATTTT
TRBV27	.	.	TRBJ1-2	CASSLTEGYGYTF	TGTGCCAGCAGCCTAACAGAGGGTTATGGCTACACCTTC
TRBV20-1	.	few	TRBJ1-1	CSAADNTEAFF	TGCAGTGCGGCGGATAACACTGAAGCTTTCTTT
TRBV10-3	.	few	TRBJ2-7	CAISARADTSYEQYF	TGTGCCATCAGTGCTCGGGCAGACACCTCCTACGAGCAGTACTTC
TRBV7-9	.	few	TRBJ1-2	CASSSHGGGVYGYTF	TGTGCCAGCAGCTCCCATGGAGGTGGTGTCTATGGCTACACCTTC
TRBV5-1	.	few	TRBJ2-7	CASSLEASSYEQYF	TGCGCCAGCAGCTTGGAAGCGAGTTCCTACGAGCAGTACTTC
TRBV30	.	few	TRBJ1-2	CAWSNGVHGYTF	TGTGCCTGGAGTAATGGCGTCCATGGCTACACCTTC
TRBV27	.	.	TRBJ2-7	CASSLSNLRAPYEQYF	TGTGCCAGCAGTTTATCGAACTTGAGGGCTCCCTACGAGCAGTACTTC
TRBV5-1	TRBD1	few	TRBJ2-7	CASSPGTGFDDEQYF	TGCGCCAGCAGCCCAGGGACAGGCTTTGACGACGAGCAGTACTTC
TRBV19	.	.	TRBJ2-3	CASSMRGTDTQYF	TGTGCCAGTAGTATGCGGGGAACAGATACGCAGTATTTT
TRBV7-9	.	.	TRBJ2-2	CASSRGRTGELFF	TGTGCCAGCAGCCGAGGGAGAACCGGGGAGCTGTTTTTT
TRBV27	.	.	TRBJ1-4	CASSIRQTTNEKLFF	TGTGCCAGCAGTATTAGACAGACAACTAATGAAAAACTGTTTTTT
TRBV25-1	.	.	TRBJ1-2	CASSEWGVGGSYGYTF	TGTGCCAGCAGTGAATGGGGAGTTGGTGGCTCTTATGGCTACACCTTC
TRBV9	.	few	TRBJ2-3	CASSVAGGRDTQYF	TGTGCCAGCAGCGTAGCGGGGGGCCGAGATACGCAGTATTTT
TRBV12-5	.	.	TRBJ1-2	CASGLLTTGLVDGYTF	TGTGCTAGTGGTTTGTTAACAACAGGGTTAGTAGATGGCTACACCTTC
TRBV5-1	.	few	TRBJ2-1	CASSPPREHEQFF	TGCGCCAGCAGCCCCCCGAGGGAGCATGAGCAGTTCTTC
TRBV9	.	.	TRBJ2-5	CASSAGTVGETQYF	TGTGCCAGCAGCGCCGGGACTGTTGGGGAGACCCAGTACTTC
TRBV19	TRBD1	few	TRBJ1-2	CASMSWTGSYGYTF	TGTGCCAGTATGAGTTGGACAGGGAGCTATGGCTACACCTTC
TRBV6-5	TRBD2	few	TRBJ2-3	CASSRRGGGTDTQYF	TGTGCCAGCAGTCGCCGGGGAGGGGGCACAGATACGCAGTATTTT
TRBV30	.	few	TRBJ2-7	CAWTTPPLRGTYEQYF	TGTGCCTGGACCACGCCCCCCCTGCGGGGAACCTACGAGCAGTACTTC
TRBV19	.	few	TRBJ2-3	CASSPPHSGAGTDTQYF	TGTGCCAGTAGTCCTCCCCACTCAGGGGCTGGCACAGATACGCAGTATTTT
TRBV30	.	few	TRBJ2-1	CAWGGQGQFF	TGTGCCTGGGGGGGCCAGGGGCAGTTCTTC
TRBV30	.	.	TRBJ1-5	CAWTVAGNQPQHF	TGTGCCTGGACGGTGGCGGGGAATCAGCCCCAGCATTTT
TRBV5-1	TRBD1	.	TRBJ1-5	CASSLAPGTGSQPQHF	TGCGCCAGCAGCTTGGCCCCGGGGACAGGGAGTCAGCCCCAGCATTTT
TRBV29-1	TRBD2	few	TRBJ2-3	CSVEDRRGRADTQYF	TGCAGCGTTGAAGATCGTCGGGGGAGGGCAGATACGCAGTATTTT
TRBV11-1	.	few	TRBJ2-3	CASSLTPRDTQYF	TGTGCCAGCAGCTTGACTCCCCGGGATACGCAGTATTTT
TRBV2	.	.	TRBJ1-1	CASSPPGNTEAFF	TGTGCCAGCAGTCCTCCAGGGAACACTGAAGCTTTCTTT
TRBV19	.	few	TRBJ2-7	CASTSWQGDHYEQYF	TGTGCCAGTACTTCGTGGCAGGGTGACCACTACGAGCAGTACTTC
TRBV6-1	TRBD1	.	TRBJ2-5	CASRSGQGWETQYF	TGTGCCAGCAGATCGGGACAGGGCTGGGAGACCCAGTACTTC
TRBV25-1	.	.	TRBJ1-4	CASRYNEKLFF	TGTGCCAGCAGATATAATGAAAAACTGTTTTTT
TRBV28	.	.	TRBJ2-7	CASSLSATGTYEQYF	TGTGCCAGCAGTTTATCGGCGACAGGAACCTACGAGCAGTACTTC
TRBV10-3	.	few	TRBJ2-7	CATKSRLDSDEQYF	TGTGCCACTAAGTCCAGACTAGACTCCGACGAGCAGTACTTC
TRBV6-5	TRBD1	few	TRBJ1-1	CASSYGTGLNTEAFF	TGTGCCAGCAGTTACGGGACAGGGCTGAACACTGAAGCTTTCTTT
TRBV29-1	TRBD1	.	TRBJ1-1	CSSRTGRYEAFF	TGCAGCTCCAGGACAGGGCGATACGAGGCTTTCTTT